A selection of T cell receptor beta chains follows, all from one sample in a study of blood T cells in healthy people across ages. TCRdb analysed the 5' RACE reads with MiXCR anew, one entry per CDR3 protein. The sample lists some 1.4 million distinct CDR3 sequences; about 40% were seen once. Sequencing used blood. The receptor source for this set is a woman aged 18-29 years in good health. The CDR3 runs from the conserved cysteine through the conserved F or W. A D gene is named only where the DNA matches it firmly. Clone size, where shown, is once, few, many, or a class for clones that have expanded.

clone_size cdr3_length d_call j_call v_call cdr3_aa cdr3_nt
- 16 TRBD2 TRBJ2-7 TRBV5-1 CASSSGTTNAGNEQYF TGCGCCAGCAGCTCGGGGACTACAAATGCAGGCAACGAGCAGTACTTC
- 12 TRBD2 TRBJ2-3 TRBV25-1 CASRQAGGVQYF TGTGCCAGCAGGCAAGCGGGGGGCGTGCAGTATTTT
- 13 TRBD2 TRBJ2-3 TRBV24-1 CATSDIAGGTQYF TGTGCCACCAGTGATATTGCGGGGGGTACGCAGTATTTT
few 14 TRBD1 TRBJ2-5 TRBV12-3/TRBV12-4 CASSHSTGSETQYF TGTGCCAGCAGTCACTCGACAGGGTCGGAGACCCAGTACTTC
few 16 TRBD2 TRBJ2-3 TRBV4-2 CASSPKGRGNTDTQYF TGTGCCAGCAGCCCGAAAGGGCGGGGGAACACAGATACGCAGTATTTT
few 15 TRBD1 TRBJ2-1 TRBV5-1 CASSTTGIGGNEQFF TGCGCCAGCAGTACGACAGGGATTGGAGGCAATGAGCAGTTCTTC
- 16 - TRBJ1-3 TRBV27 CASSLSGGSSGNTIYF TGTGCCAGCAGTTTATCGGGGGGGAGCTCTGGAAACACCATATATTTT
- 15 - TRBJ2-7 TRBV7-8 CASSLRVSETYEQYF TGTGCCAGCAGCTTAAGGGTTAGCGAAACCTACGAGCAGTACTTC
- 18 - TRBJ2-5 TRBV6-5 CASSYSMSGTRFQETQYF TGTGCCAGCAGTTACTCGATGTCGGGGACACGCTTCCAAGAGACCCAGTACTTC
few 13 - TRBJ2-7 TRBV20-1 CSVPDWDPYEQYF TGCAGTGTCCCCGATTGGGACCCCTACGAGCAGTACTTC
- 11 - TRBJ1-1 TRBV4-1 CASSQESQAFF TGCGCCAGCAGCCAGGAATCGCAAGCTTTCTTT
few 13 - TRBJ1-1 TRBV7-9 CASGGRTNTEAFF TGTGCCAGCGGGGGTCGGACGAACACTGAAGCTTTCTTT
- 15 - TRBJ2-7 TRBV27 CASSFSGTETYEQYF TGTGCCAGCAGCTTCTCCGGGACGGAAACCTACGAGCAGTACTTC
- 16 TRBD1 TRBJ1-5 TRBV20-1 CSARDPAQGANQPQHF TGCAGTGCTAGAGACCCCGCCCAGGGGGCCAATCAGCCCCAGCATTTT
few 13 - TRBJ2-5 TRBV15 CATQDKGEETQYF TGTGCCACCCAGGACAAGGGTGAAGAGACCCAGTACTTC
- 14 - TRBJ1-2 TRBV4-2 CASSQELEGRGYTF TGTGCCAGCAGCCAAGAGCTGGAGGGACGGGGCTACACCTTC
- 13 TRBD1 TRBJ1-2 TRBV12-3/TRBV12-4 CASRGQENYGYTF TGTGCCAGCAGGGGACAGGAGAACTATGGCTACACCTTC
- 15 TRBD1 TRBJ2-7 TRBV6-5 CASSRYDRGFNEQYF TGTGCCAGCAGCCGCTACGACAGGGGCTTTAACGAGCAGTACTTC
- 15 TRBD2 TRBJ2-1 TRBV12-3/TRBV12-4 CASGIGTSGNNEQFF TGTGCCAGCGGGATCGGGACTAGCGGGAACAATGAGCAGTTCTTC
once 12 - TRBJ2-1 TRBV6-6 CASSQLAPEQFF TGTGCCAGCTCTCAACTAGCACCCGAGCAGTTCTTC
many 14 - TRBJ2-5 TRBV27 CASRKRQGGETQYF TGTGCCAGCAGAAAGCGACAGGGAGGGGAGACCCAGTACTTC
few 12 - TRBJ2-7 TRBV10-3 CAISERSYEQYF TGTGCCATCAGTGAGAGATCCTACGAGCAGTACTTC
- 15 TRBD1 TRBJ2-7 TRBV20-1 CSARGGQSPYYEQYF TGCAGCGCTAGAGGGGGACAGTCCCCGTACTACGAGCAGTACTTC
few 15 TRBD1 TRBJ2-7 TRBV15 CATSREGTGTLEQYF TGTGCCACCAGCAGAGAAGGGACAGGAACCCTCGAGCAGTACTTC
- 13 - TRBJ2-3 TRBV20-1 CSATGLGTDTQYF TGCAGTGCCACCGGCCTAGGCACAGATACGCAGTATTTT
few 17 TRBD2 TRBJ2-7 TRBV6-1 CASSERGLAGDSYEQYF TGTGCCAGCAGTGAAAGGGGCTTGGCGGGGGACTCCTACGAGCAGTACTTC
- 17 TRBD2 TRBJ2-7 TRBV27 CASSPPRLAGIVGEQYF TGTGCCAGCAGCCCACCACGACTAGCGGGGATTGTTGGGGAGCAGTACTTC
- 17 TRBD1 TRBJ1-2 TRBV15 CATSRADGQGANYGYTF TGTGCCACCAGCAGAGCGGACGGACAGGGGGCTAACTATGGCTACACCTTC
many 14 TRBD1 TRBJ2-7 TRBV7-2 CASSLGDRVHEQYF TGTGCCAGCAGCTTAGGGGACAGGGTCCACGAGCAGTACTTC
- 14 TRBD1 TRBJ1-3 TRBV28 CASSPQGARSTIYF TGTGCCAGCAGTCCGCAGGGGGCGAGAAGCACCATATATTTT
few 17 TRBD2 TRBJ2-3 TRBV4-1 CASSLRLAGGPPDTQYF TGCGCCAGCAGCCTTCGACTAGCGGGAGGGCCGCCGGATACGCAGTATTTT
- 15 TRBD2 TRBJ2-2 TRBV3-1 CASSHDLAVTGELFF TGTGCCAGCAGCCACGACCTAGCGGTCACCGGGGAGCTGTTTTTT
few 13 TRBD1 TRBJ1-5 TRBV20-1 CSAPDRANQPQHF TGCAGTGCGCCAGACAGGGCCAATCAGCCCCAGCATTTT
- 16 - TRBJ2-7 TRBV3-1 CASSQAQGQSSYEQYF TGTGCCAGCAGCCAAGCCCAGGGGCAGAGCTCCTACGAGCAGTACTTC
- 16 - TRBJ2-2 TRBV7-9 CASSPSARAGTGELFF TGTGCCAGCAGTCCCTCGGCCAGGGCAGGCACCGGGGAGCTGTTTTTT
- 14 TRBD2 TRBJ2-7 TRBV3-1 CASSPSGTSYDQYF TGTGCCAGCAGCCCTAGCGGGACTTCCTACGATCAGTACTTC
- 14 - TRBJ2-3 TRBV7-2 CASIPGGSTDTQYF TGTGCCAGCATCCCCGGCGGGAGCACAGATACGCAGTATTTT
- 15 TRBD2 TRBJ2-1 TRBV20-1 CSARCGTSRYNEQFF TGCAGTGCTAGGTGCGGGACTAGCAGGTACAATGAGCAGTTCTTC
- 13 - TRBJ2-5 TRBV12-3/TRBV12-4 CASSSRAVETQYF TGTGCCAGCAGTTCTAGGGCGGTGGAGACCCAGTACTTC
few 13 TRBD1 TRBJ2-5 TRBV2 CASTRTGVETQYF TGTGCCAGCACCCGGACAGGGGTAGAGACCCAGTACTTC
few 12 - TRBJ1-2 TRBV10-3 CAISQGSYGYTF TGTGCCATCTCACAGGGAAGCTATGGCTACACCTTC
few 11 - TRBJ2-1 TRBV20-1 CSARVVSEQFF TGCAGTGCTAGAGTTGTTTCGGAGCAGTTCTTC
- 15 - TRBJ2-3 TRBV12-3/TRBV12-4 CASITMGGSTDTLYF TGTGCCAGCATAACTATGGGGGGTAGCACAGATACGCTGTATTTT
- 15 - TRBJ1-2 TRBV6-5 CASSYSIQGNYGYTF TGTGCCAGCAGTTACTCGATCCAGGGGAACTATGGCTACACCTTC
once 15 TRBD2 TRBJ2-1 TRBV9 CASSGGGGLSNEQFF TGTGCCAGCAGCGGCGGGGGGGGCCTTTCCAATGAGCAGTTCTTC
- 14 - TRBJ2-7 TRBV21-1 CASSTPGFPGEQYF TGTGCCAGCAGCACTCCCGGGTTCCCTGGCGAGCAGTACTTC
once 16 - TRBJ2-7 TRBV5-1 CASRGIADSSYNEQYF TGCGCCAGCAGGGGGATAGCGGATAGCTCCTACAATGAGCAGTACTTC
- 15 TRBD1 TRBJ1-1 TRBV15 CATQFRTGANTEAFF TGTGCCACCCAGTTTCGGACAGGGGCTAACACTGAAGCTTTCTTT
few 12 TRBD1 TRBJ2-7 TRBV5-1 CAKGQGAGEQYF TGCGCCAAGGGACAGGGGGCTGGCGAGCAGTACTTC
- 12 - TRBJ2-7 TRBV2 CVSQRIRYEQYF TGTGTCAGTCAGCGGATCCGCTACGAGCAGTACTTC
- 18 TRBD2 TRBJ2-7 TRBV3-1 CASSHRTRLAGGTYEQYF TGTGCCAGCAGCCATCGCACGAGACTAGCGGGGGGAACCTACGAGCAGTACTTC
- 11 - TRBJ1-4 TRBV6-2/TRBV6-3 CASARGEKLFF TGTGCCAGCGCCCGAGGTGAAAAACTGTTTTTT
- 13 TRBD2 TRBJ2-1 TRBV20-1 CSARRAGENEQFF TGCAGTGCCAGAAGGGCGGGAGAGAATGAGCAGTTCTTC
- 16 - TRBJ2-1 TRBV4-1 CASSPWGLKSYNEQFF TGCGCCAGCAGCCCCTGGGGACTGAAGTCGTACAATGAGCAGTTCTTC
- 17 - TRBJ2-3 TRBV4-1 CTSSQRAGGHSTDTQYF TGCACCAGCAGCCAAAGGGCCGGGGGACACAGCACAGATACGCAGTATTTT
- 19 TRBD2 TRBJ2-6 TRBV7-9 CASSLDLAGLSSGANVLTF TGTGCCAGCAGCTTGGACCTAGCGGGGCTTAGCTCTGGGGCCAACGTCCTGACTTTC
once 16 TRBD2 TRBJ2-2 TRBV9 CASSVGGVSNTGELFF TGTGCCAGCAGCGTTGGGGGGGTGTCGAACACCGGGGAGTTGTTTTTT
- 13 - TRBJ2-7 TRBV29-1 CSVRGTLLHEQYF TGCAGCGTGAGAGGGACTCTATTACACGAGCAGTACTTC